These 14 T cell receptor beta chains originate from one sample sequenced in a study of long-term antiretroviral therapy in people with HIV (dated by TCRdb to 2022 to 2024). The immunoSEQ hsTCRB v3.0 assay was used at survey level resolution to sequence the TRB variable region. TCRdb provides this immuneACCESS table in a form limited to in-frame rearrangements. Some clones are lacking; in checked studies, under half of them reflect an unresolved V gene, and why the rest are absent is not known. The sample table shows 15,000 to 20,000 clones, and about 81% are seen once. The ten most abundant clones make up 12% to 15% of the sample. The input for sequencing was unsorted PBMCs, taken 0.3 years after starting antiretroviral therapy. These receptor sequences come from a woman in her 50s with HIV.

The chain carries TRBV7-9 and TRBJ1-1, with D hard to call. CDR1 and CDR2 (germline): SEHNR, FQNEAQ (reference sequence). Trimming cost V 1 base and J 0 bases, with 6 bases left between them. The CDR3 consists of 14 residues. DNA of the CDR3: TGTGCCAGCAGCTTAGGGGATTTGAACACTGAAGCTTTCTTT. This translates into CASSLGDLNTEAFF.

The V gene is TRBV6-4, the J gene TRBJ2-7; TRBD1 aligns across 9 bases. Germline V gene sequence: CDR1 MRHNA, CDR2 SNTAGT. CDR3 size: 16 residues. The V gene end was trimmed by 0 bases and the J gene end by 6 bases; junction bases not matched to a gene: 9. As DNA, the CDR3 is TGTGCCAGCAGTGACTCGTACAACAGGGGGCATCGCGAGCAGTACTTC. Translating gives CASSDSYNRGHREQYF.

V usage is TRBV6-6 and J usage is TRBJ1-2, with unresolved D. V lost 0 bases to trimming and J lost 3 bases, with 5 bases between them. CDR1 and CDR2 (germline): MNHNY, SVGAGI (reference sequence). The CDR3 is 13 residues long. Written as DNA, the CDR3 is TGTGCCAGCAGTTACTCCGGGGACTATGGCTACACCTTC. Translation: CASSYSGDYGYTF.

The chain employs TRBV30 and TRBJ1-5; D is unresolved. CDR3 length: 13 amino acids. The ends were cut back, 2 bases at V and 5 bases at J, with 10 bases in the middle. In germline, CDR1 is GTSNPN, CDR2 SVGIG (reference sequence). CDR3 in amino acids: CAWSPPNYQPQHF. CDR3 nucleotides: TGTGCCTGGAGTCCCCCAAATTATCAGCCCCAGCATTTT.

The J gene is TRBJ2-1, the V gene TRBV11-1, with D perhaps matching TRBD1 (5 bases). Trimming removed 6 bases from V and 6 bases from J, with 18 bases in between. CDR1 and CDR2 (germline): SGHAT, FQDESV (reference sequence). The CDR3 extends over 15 amino acids. The CDR3 sequence: CASRPGSSKSNEQFF. The CDR3 region has the DNA TGTGCCAGCAGACCAGGGTCTTCCAAAAGCAATGAGCAGTTCTTC.

This clone showed up just a few times. The chain links TRBV5-1 to TRBJ1-2; 7 nucleotides match TRBD1. The J segment lost 1 base and the V segment lost 4 bases, leaving 4 bases of the junction unmatched. The CDR3 spans 14 residues. Germline V CDR1 and CDR2: SGHRS, YFSETQ. The CDR3 region has the DNA TGCGCCAGCAGCGAGGACAGGTTTAACTATGGCTACACCTTC. It codes for CASSEDRFNYGYTF.

This chain connects TRBV7-9 to TRBJ1-1, with D perhaps matching TRBD1 (6 bases). Trimming pared 5 bases from V and 5 bases from J, leaving 21 bases between. Per germline, CDR1 SEHNR and CDR2 FQNEAQ (reference sequence). The CDR3 totals 16 residues. CDR3 coding DNA: TGTGCCAGCAGCCCCGGGCCGGGGGCGCGGAGAACTGAAGCTTTCTTT. Translation gives CASSPGPGARRTEAFF.

J is TRBJ1-6 and V is TRBV2; 7 positions agree with TRBD1. The CDR3 is 15 residues long. CDR1 is SNHLY, CDR2 FYNNEI, per germline. The junction had 3 bases not matched to a gene; V was cut back by 4 bases and J by 3 bases. This CDR3 reads CASSVGQVYNSPLHF. The DNA of the CDR3 is TGTGCCAGCAGTGTAGGACAGGTCTATAATTCACCCCTCCACTTT.

This chain links TRBV4-1 with TRBJ1-5; D is uncertain. Germline V gene lookup returns CDR1 MGHRA and CDR2 YSYEKL. The V and J ends lost 0 bases and 2 bases respectively, with 11 bases between them. The CDR3 covers 16 residues. The CDR3: CASSQEVRGGNQPQHF. The CDR3 DNA follows: TGCGCCAGCAGCCAAGAAGTTAGAGGAGGCAATCAGCCCCAGCATTTT.

J is TRBJ1-2 and V is TRBV11-1; 8 positions agree with TRBD1. The CDR3 spans 13 residues. Germline lookup yields CDR1 SGHAT and CDR2 FQDESV (reference sequence). Trimming at V came to 5 bases and at J to 4 bases, leaving 3 bases not matched to a gene. The CDR3 DNA is TGTGCCAGCAGCCCGACAGGGGTCTATGGCTACACCTTC. This gives the protein CASSPTGVYGYTF.

The J gene is TRBJ2-5, the V gene TRBV30; tentatively, D is TRBD2 (5 bases). The CDR3 sequence is 13 residues long. V dropped 2 bases and J dropped 4 bases, with 11 bases sitting between them. Germline loops: CDR1 GTSNPN, CDR2 SVGIG (reference sequence). CDR3 coding DNA: TGTGCCTGGAGTACTAGATTGGGAGAGACCCAGTACTTC. Translation gives CAWSTRLGETQYF.

The DNA for the CDR3 is TGTGCCAGCAGTTACGGGGCAGGGTACGAGCAGTACTTC. This sequence encodes CASSYGAGYEQYF. The chain employs TRBV6-5 and TRBJ2-7, with D perhaps TRBD1 (5 bases). The V gene's germline CDR1 is MNHEY and CDR2 SVGAGI. CDR3 length equals 13 residues. Trimming removed 2 bases from V and 4 bases from J, with 9 bases in between.

V and J are TRBV5-6 and TRBJ2-5, with TRBD2 matching over 8 bases. Germline V CDR1 and CDR2: SGHDT, YYEEEE. The J segment lost 6 bases and the V segment lost 4 bases, leaving 5 bases of the junction unmatched. The CDR3 length is 13 residues. The CDR3 here is CASSRSGAQTQYF. In nucleotides, the CDR3 is TGTGCCAGCAGCCGTAGCGGGGCCCAGACCCAGTACTTC. Full variable domain (missing parts from reference TRBV5-6 and TRBJ2-5): DAGVTQSPTHLIKTRGQQVTLRCSPKSGHDTVSWYQQALGQGPQFIFQYYEEEERQRGNFPDRFSGHQFPNYSSELNVNALLLGDSALYLCASSRSGAQTQYFGPGTRLLVL.

The CDR3 DNA reads TGTGCCAGCAAACAGGGAACTGGGGCCAACGTCCTGACTTTC. Residues: CASKQGTGANVLTF. This rearrangement joins TRBV19 to TRBJ2-6; perhaps TRBD1 as D (6 bases). V lost 9 bases, J lost 2 bases, and 11 bases lay in between. Germline V gene data show CDR1 as LNHDA and CDR2 as SQIVND (reference sequence). The CDR3 runs to 14 residues.